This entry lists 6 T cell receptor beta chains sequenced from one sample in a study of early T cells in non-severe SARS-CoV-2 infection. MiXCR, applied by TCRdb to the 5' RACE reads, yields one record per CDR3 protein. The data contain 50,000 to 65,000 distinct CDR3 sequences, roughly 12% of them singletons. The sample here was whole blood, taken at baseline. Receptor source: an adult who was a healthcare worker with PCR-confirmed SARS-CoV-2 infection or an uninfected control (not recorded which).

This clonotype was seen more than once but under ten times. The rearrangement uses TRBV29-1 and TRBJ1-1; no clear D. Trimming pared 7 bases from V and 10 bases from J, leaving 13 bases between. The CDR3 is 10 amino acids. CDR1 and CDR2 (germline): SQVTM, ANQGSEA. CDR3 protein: CSAGPGGAFF. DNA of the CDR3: TGCAGCGCCGGCCCCGGCGGAGCTTTCTTT.

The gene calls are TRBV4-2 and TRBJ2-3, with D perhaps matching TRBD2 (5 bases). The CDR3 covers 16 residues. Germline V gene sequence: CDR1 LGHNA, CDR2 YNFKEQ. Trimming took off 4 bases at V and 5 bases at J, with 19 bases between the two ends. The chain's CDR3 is CASSLTLGRSGDTQYF. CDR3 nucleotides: TGTGCCAGCAGCCTTACTCTAGGCCGGAGCGGAGATACGCAGTATTTT.

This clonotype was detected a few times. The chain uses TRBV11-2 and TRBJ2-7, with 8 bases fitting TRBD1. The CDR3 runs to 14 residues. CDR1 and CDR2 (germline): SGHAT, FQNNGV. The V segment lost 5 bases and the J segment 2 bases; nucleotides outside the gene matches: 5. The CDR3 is CASSHGQGTYEQYF. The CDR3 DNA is TGTGCCAGCAGCCATGGACAGGGCACCTACGAGCAGTACTTC.

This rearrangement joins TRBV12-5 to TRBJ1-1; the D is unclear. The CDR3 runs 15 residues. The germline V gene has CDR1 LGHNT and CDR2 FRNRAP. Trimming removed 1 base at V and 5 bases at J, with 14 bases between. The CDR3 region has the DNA TGTGCTAGTGGTTTGGGGGGAGAGTTCATGACTGAAGCTTTCTTT. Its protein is CASGLGGEFMTEAFF.

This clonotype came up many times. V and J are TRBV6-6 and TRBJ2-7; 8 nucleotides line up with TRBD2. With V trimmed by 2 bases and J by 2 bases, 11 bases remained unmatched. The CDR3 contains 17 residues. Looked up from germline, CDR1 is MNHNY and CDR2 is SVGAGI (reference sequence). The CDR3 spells CASSYPPGGGRAYEQYF. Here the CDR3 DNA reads TGTGCCAGCAGTTACCCACCGGGAGGGGGAAGAGCCTACGAGCAGTACTTC.

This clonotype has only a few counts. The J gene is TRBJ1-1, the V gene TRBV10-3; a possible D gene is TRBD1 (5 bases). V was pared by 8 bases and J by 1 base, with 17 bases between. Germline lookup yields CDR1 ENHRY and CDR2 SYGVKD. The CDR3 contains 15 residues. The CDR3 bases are TGTGCCATCGGAGGGACTTATTCCCGGAACACTGAAGCTTTCTTT. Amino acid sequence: CAIGGTYSRNTEAFF.